Below are 16 T cell receptor beta chains sequenced from a single sample in a study of T cell changes during pregnancy in multiple sclerosis. Here immunoSEQ multiplex PCR was the method, and the copy in TCRdb shows in-frame clones only, minus some. The table includes around 92,000 clones, approximately 93% detected once. The material was peripheral blood, obtained after pregnancy. The receptors shown here come from a female donor with multiple sclerosis, enrolled in a pregnancy study.

V gene TRBV5-1 combines with J gene TRBJ1-4, with unresolved D. The length of the CDR3 is 12 residues. V gave up 7 bases and J gave up 7 bases, with 11 bases separating them. Germline V gene lookup returns CDR1 SGHRS and CDR2 YFSETQ. CDR3 bases: TGCGCCAGCCGCGACCGAGGTGAAAAACTGTTTTTT. Protein product: CASRDRGEKLFF.

The chain employs TRBV10-1 and TRBJ1-3, with unresolved D. CDR3 length: 13 amino acids. In germline, CDR1 is WNHNN, CDR2 SYGVQD (reference sequence). The V and J ends lost 8 bases and 4 bases respectively, with 12 bases between them. CDR3 residues: CASAGTEGNTIYF. The DNA for the CDR3 is TGCGCCAGCGCGGGAACAGAGGGAAACACCATATATTTT.

The chain joins TRBV9 to TRBJ2-7; TRBD2 matches 12 bases. Germline assignment: CDR1 SGDLS and CDR2 YYNGEE. J was trimmed by 4 bases and V by 0 bases; bases with no gene match: 5. The CDR3 length is 16 residues. DNA for the CDR3: TGTGCCAGCAGCGTAGACCCCCTAGCGGGAGGGTACGAGCAGTACTTC. This codes for CASSVDPLAGGYEQYF.

V is TRBV11-2 and J is TRBJ2-5, with 8 bases lining up with TRBD1. The CDR3 has 16 residues. From germline, CDR1 is SGHAT and CDR2 FQNNGV. The J segment lost 5 bases and the V segment lost 5 bases, leaving 13 bases of the junction unmatched. CDR3 region: CASSPEGQAYRETQYF. The CDR3, as DNA: TGTGCCAGCAGCCCCGAGGGACAGGCCTATCGCGAGACCCAGTACTTC.

This chain links TRBV4-1 with TRBJ1-1; TRBD1 is a possible D gene (5 bases). CDR1 is MGHRA and CDR2 is YSYEKL in the germline V gene. The CDR3 covers 18 residues. The V end lost 0 bases, the J end lost 0 bases, and 17 bases lay between the germline ends. The CDR3 DNA follows: TGCGCCAGCAGCCAAGATTTCGGGGGGTGGGTCATGAACACTGAAGCTTTCTTT. This sequence encodes CASSQDFGGWVMNTEAFF.

V and J are TRBV29-1 and TRBJ2-7; a possible D gene is TRBD1 (6 bases). The V gene lost 4 bases and the J gene lost 2 bases, with 9 bases spanning the gap. Looked up from germline, CDR1 is SQVTM and CDR2 is ANQGSEA. The CDR3 spans 12 residues. The CDR3 DNA sequence: TGCAGCGTTGGGGACACCGCCTACGAGCAGTACTTC. Translated: CSVGDTAYEQYF.

The genes are TRBV12-5 and TRBJ2-7, with a tentative D call TRBD2 (5 bases). In germline, CDR1 is LGHNT, CDR2 FRNRAP. This CDR3 comprises 13 residues. Trimming took 5 bases from V and 1 from J, leaving 9 bases between them. CDR3 bases: TGTGCTAGTGGTCCTCGGGAATCCTACGAGCAGTACTTC. This sequence encodes CASGPRESYEQYF.

The chain is built from TRBV6-1 and TRBJ2-1, with 7 bases fitting TRBD2. J gave up 2 bases and V 3 bases, and 1 base lay outside the gene matches. The CDR3 is 14 amino acids. Germline-derived CDR1 and CDR2 are MNHNS and SASEGT. The CDR3 DNA follows: TGTGCCAGCAGTGATGCGGGAGCCTACAATGAGCAGTTCTTC. It is translated as CASSDAGAYNEQFF.

The J gene is TRBJ1-2, the V gene TRBV18; the match to TRBD1 covers 7 bases. V trimming: 3 bases; J trimming: 9 bases; junction bases outside the gene matches: 16. This CDR3 comprises 16 residues. The germline V gene has CDR1 KGHSH and CDR2 LQKENI. CDR3 protein: CASSPAARQGSIRYTF. CDR3 nucleotide sequence: TGTGCCAGCTCACCGGCGGCCCGACAGGGTTCTATTCGCTACACCTTC.

The chain combines TRBV30 with TRBJ2-7; TRBD2 matches 8 bases. The CDR3 contains 13 residues. The V and J ends lost 2 bases and 5 bases, in that order; junction bases with no gene match: 5. Germline loops: CDR1 GTSNPN, CDR2 SVGIG (reference sequence). CDR3 bases: TGTGCCTGGAGTTCGAGCGGGAGCGACGAGCAGTACTTC. Protein: CAWSSSGSDEQYF.

V and J are TRBV9 and TRBJ2-5; TRBD2 matches at 8 bases. Germline CDR1 SGDLS, CDR2 YYNGEE. There are 15 residues in the CDR3. With 3 bases clipped from V and 2 bases from J, the junction kept 6 bases outside the gene matches. CDR3 sequence: CASSGSAGAQETQYF. The CDR3 DNA reads as TGTGCCAGCAGCGGCTCAGCGGGAGCGCAAGAGACCCAGTACTTC.

The chain uses TRBV5-1 and TRBJ1-3; tentatively, D is TRBD1 (5 bases). V lost 5 bases, J lost 0 bases, and 21 bases lay in between. This CDR3 has 18 residues. Germline V gene data show CDR1 as SGHRS and CDR2 as YFSETQ. In DNA, the CDR3 is TGCGCCAGCAGATACGGGGGGGGACTGACCTTCTCTGGAAACACCATATATTTT. Translation: CASRYGGGLTFSGNTIYF.

The gene calls are TRBV6-1 and TRBJ2-7, with 10 bases identical to TRBD2. The CDR3 has 15 amino acids. Trimming cost V 8 bases and J 4 bases; bases outside gene matches: 11. Germline lookup yields CDR1 MNHNS and CDR2 SASEGT. As DNA, the CDR3 is TGTGCCAGCCGGGAGGGTGGGACTAGCGTGTACGAGCAGTACTTC. Protein product: CASREGGTSVYEQYF.

The gene calls are TRBV10-3 and TRBJ2-3, with 9 positions matching TRBD2. Germline CDR1 and CDR2: ENHRY and SYGVKD. V shed 6 bases, J shed 4 bases, and the junction held 5 bases outside the gene matches. This CDR3 region has 14 residues. Written as DNA, the CDR3 is TGTGCCATCAGGAAGCGGGAGGTCTCAGATACGCAGTATTTT. Protein sequence: CAIRKREVSDTQYF.

V gene TRBV7-3 combines with J gene TRBJ2-3; 9 bases map to TRBD1. Germline V CDR1 and CDR2: SGHTA, FQGTGA. V gave up 1 base and J gave up 6 bases; unmatched junction bases: 5. The CDR3 is 15 residues long. As DNA, the CDR3 is TGTGCCAGCAGCTTAAACAGGGGGCGAATGGATACGCAGTATTTT. Its protein product is CASSLNRGRMDTQYF.

The chain employs TRBV9 and TRBJ1-2, with D hard to call. The V gene's germline CDR1 is SGDLS and CDR2 YYNGEE. There are 14 residues in the CDR3. V gave up 7 bases and J gave up 7 bases, with 20 bases separating them. This CDR3 reads CASAAGDPSIGYTF. DNA of the CDR3: TGTGCCAGCGCAGCCGGGGATCCTTCAATTGGCTACACCTTC.